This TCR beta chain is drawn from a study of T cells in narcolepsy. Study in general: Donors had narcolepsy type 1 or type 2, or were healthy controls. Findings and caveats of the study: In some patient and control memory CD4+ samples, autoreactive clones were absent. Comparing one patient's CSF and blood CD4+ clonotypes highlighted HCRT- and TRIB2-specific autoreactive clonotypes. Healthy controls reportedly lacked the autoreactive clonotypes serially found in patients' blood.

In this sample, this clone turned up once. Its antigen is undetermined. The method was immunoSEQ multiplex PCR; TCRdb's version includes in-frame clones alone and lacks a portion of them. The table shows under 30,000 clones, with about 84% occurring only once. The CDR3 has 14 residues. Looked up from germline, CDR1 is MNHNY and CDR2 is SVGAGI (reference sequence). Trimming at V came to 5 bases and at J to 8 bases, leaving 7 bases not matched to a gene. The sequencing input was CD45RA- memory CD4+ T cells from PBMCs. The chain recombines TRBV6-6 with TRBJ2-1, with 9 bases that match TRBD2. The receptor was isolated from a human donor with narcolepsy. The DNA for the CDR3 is TGTGCCAGCAGTCCGACTAGCGGCTCCGATGAGCAGTTCTTC. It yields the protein CASSPTSGSDEQFF.